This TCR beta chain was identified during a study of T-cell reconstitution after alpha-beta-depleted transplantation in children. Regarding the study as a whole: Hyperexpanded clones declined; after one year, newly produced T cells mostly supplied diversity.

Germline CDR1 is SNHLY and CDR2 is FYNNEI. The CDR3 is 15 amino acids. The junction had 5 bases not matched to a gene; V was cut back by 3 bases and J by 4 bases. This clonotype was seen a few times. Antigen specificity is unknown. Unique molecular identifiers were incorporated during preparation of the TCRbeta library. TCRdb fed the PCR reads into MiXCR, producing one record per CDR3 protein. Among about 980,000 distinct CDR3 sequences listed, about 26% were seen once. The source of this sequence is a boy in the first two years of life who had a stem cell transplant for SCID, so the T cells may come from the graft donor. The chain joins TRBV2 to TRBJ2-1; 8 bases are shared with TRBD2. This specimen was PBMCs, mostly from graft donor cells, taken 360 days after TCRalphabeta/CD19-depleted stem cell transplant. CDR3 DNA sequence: TGTGCCAGCAGTGACTCTAGCGGGCTATACAATGAGCAGTTCTTC. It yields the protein CASSDSSGLYNEQFF.